This T cell receptor (beta chain) stems from a study of vaccination and CD4 T cells after COVID-19. General study points: A median of about 90% of reactive clones, in convalescent patients, became evident only post-vaccination.

Cultured CD4+ T-cell DNA underwent Oncomine TCR Beta short-read sequencing. It was cultured CD4+ T cells from which genomic DNA was extracted. TCRdb reprocessed the PCR reads via MiXCR and lists one record per CDR3 protein. The data show about 19,000 distinct CDR3 sequences, 38% seen once. This sample's treatment: roughly nine-day PBMC culture with coronavirus spike peptide pools or control peptides (ViraFEST assay). Cell culture was performed with two million PBMCs per well in the presence of about 10 IU/ml IL-2 and roughly 9.7 ug/ml peptide pools. The CDR3 covers 14 residues. Between the trimmed V and J ends, which lost 6 bases and 4 bases, there was a span of 19 bases. Germline-derived CDR1 and CDR2 are DFQATT and SNEGSKA (reference sequence). Concerning this clonotype: Its cognate antigen is unknown.

The chain carries TRBV20-1 and TRBJ2-7; D is perhaps TRBD1 or TRBD2 (5 bases each). The sample taken for sequencing was cultured CD4+ T cells from blood. The sequence came from a human donor with COVID-19. DNA of the CDR3: TGCAGTGCCCGAAGAGGGCAGGGTGTATACGAGCAGTACTTC. Its translation is CSARRGQGVYEQYF.